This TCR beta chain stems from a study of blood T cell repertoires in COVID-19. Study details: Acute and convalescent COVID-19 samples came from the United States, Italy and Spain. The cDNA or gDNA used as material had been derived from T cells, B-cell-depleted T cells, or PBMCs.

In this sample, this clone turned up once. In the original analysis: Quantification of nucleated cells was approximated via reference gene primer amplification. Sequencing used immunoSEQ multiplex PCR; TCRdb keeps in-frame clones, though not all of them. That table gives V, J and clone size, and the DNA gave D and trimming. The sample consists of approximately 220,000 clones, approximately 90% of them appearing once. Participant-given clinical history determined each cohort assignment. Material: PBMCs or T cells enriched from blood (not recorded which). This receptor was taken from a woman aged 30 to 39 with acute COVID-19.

The CDR3 spells CASSLSTGELFF. Written as DNA, the CDR3 is TGTGCCAGTAGTCTTTCCACCGGGGAGCTGTTTTTT. V is TRBV19 and J is TRBJ2-2; D is unclear. CDR1 and CDR2 (germline): LNHDA, SQIVND (reference sequence). Between the trimmed V and J ends, which lost 5 bases and 4 bases, there was a span of 5 bases. The CDR3 has 12 amino acids.